The 31 T cell receptor beta chains below come from one sample, sequenced in a study of cytomegalovirus exposure and HLA in healthy donors. Primers for the PCR totalled 60 Vbeta and 13 Jbeta. Libraries were prepared by immunoSEQ multiplex PCR; TCRdb keeps only in-frame clonotypes and omits some of them. In the table there are over 150,000 clones, about 80% of which are singletons. Sequenced: PBMCs. Every receptor here comes from a woman between 50 and 59 years old in good health and CMV-seronegative.

V and J are TRBV18 and TRBJ2-1; D gene uncertain. V was trimmed by 3 bases and J by 0 bases, leaving 12 bases between them. There are 16 residues in the CDR3. Looked up from germline, CDR1 is KGHSH and CDR2 is LQKENI. The CDR3 DNA is TGTGCCAGCTCACCCTACTCCCCGAGCTCCTACAATGAGCAGTTCTTC. Protein product: CASSPYSPSSYNEQFF.

The gene calls are TRBV15 and TRBJ1-6, with a weak D call TRBD1 (5 bases). Germline CDR1 reads LNHNV; CDR2 reads YYDKDF (reference sequence). V was trimmed by 0 bases and J by 7 bases, leaving 10 bases between them. The CDR3 spans 15 residues. As DNA, the CDR3 is TGTGCCACCAGCAGAGATCGACAGAGCAATTCACCCCTCCACTTT. It translates to CATSRDRQSNSPLHF.

The chain joins TRBV6-5 to TRBJ2-7; TRBD2 matches 11 bases. V dropped 4 bases and J dropped 3; count of bases not matched to a gene: 5. Per the germline V gene, CDR1 is MNHEY and CDR2 is SVGAGI. CDR3 length equals 15 residues. CDR3 in DNA: TGTGCCAGCAGTTCGATAGCGGGAGGGGACTACGAGCAGTACTTC. It is translated as CASSSIAGGDYEQYF.

This clone was recorded a few times. The chain couples TRBV28 to TRBJ1-5; 7 bases line up with TRBD1. The V gene end was trimmed by 5 bases and the J gene end by 6 bases; junction bases not matched to a gene: 1. The germline CDR1 and CDR2 sequences are MDHEN and SYDVKM. There are 12 residues in the CDR3. The CDR3 DNA reads TGTGCCAGCAGTGACAGGGTTCAGCCCCAGCATTTT. Its protein product is CASSDRVQPQHF.

This clone was counted between two and nine times. Here the CDR3 DNA reads TGTGCCAGCAGCATCACAGGGAACACTGAAGCTTTCTTT. Translated, it gives CASSITGNTEAFF. The chain employs TRBV5-4 and TRBJ1-1, with a tentative D call TRBD1 (5 bases). Germline assignment: CDR1 SGHNT and CDR2 YYREEE (reference sequence). V was trimmed by 4 bases and J by 1 base, leaving 8 bases between them. The length of the CDR3 is 13 residues.

This clone was seen only a few times. The chain recombines TRBV7-2 with TRBJ1-1, with D possibly TRBD1 on 6 matching bases. The CDR3 has 13 amino acids. Trimming stripped 5 bases from V and 2 bases from J, with 9 bases between. The germline V gene encodes CDR1 SGHTA and CDR2 FQGNSA. In DNA form, the CDR3 reads TGTGCCAGCAGCGGACAGTACAACACTGAAGCTTTCTTT. Translating gives CASSGQYNTEAFF.

This clone was seen only a few times. V gene TRBV5-4 combines with J gene TRBJ2-3, with 10 bases fitting TRBD1. The CDR3 is 16 amino acids. Looked up from germline, CDR1 is SGHNT and CDR2 is YYREEE (reference sequence). Trimming cost V 1 base and J 3 bases; bases outside gene matches: 5. CDR3 protein: CASSLLAGQGTDTQYF. The DNA for the CDR3 is TGTGCCAGCAGCTTGTTAGCGGGACAGGGGACAGATACGCAGTATTTT.

The chain carries TRBV28 and TRBJ2-7; 11 nucleotides align to TRBD1. The CDR3 has 13 residues. J was trimmed by 6 bases and V by 7 bases; bases with no gene match: 5. Germline-derived CDR1 and CDR2 are MDHEN and SYDVKM. The CDR3 DNA sequence: TGTGCCAGCAACGGACAGGGGGCAGGCGAGCAGTACTTC. Residues: CASNGQGAGEQYF.

This clone was counted at least ten times. The chain has TRBV28 and TRBJ2-7; D is possibly TRBD1 (5 bases). The CDR3 consists of 15 residues. V shed 5 bases and J shed 2 bases, with 16 bases lying between them. The germline gives CDR1 MDHEN, CDR2 SYDVKM. CDR3 bases: TGTGCCAGCAGTCCAATTACAACAGGTCCCTACGAGCAGTACTTC. Protein: CASSPITTGPYEQYF.

This chain connects TRBV7-9 to TRBJ2-1, with 7 bases fitting TRBD1. The CDR3 runs to 16 residues. V shed 5 bases and J 2 bases; nucleotides not matched to a gene: 9. Germline V gives CDR1 SEHNR, CDR2 FQNEAQ (reference sequence). The CDR3 loop reads CASSPFVGTAYNEQFF. The DNA of the CDR3 is TGTGCCAGCAGCCCCTTTGTAGGGACAGCCTACAATGAGCAGTTCTTC. Full variable domain (rest looked up from reference TRBV7-9 and TRBJ2-1): DTGVSQNPRHKITKRGQNVTFRCDPISEHNRLYWYRQTLGQGPEFLTYFQNEAQLEKSRLLSDRFSAERPKGSFSTLEIQRTEQGDSAMYLCASSPFVGTAYNEQFFGPGTRLTVL.

This chain uses TRBV18 with TRBJ2-7; D is possibly TRBD1 (6 bases). V lost 2 bases, J lost 6 bases, and 14 bases lay in between. CDR3 length equals 14 residues. Germline CDR1 KGHSH, CDR2 LQKENI. This CDR3 is CASSPGGAAVEQYF. CDR3 DNA: TGTGCCAGCTCACCAGGGGGCGCAGCGGTCGAGCAGTACTTC. Based on the CDR3 plus reference TRBV18 and TRBJ2-7, the full variable domain is NAGVMQNPRHLVRRRGQEARLRCSPMKGHSHVYWYRQLPEEGLKFMVYLQKENIIDESGMPKERFSAEFPKEGPSILRIQQVVRGDSAAYFCASSPGGAAVEQYFGPGTRLTVT.

The chain employs TRBV7-9 and TRBJ2-5; TRBD1 aligns across 10 bases. CDR1 and CDR2 (germline): SEHNR, FQNEAQ (reference sequence). The CDR3 length is 18 residues. V trimming: 4 bases; J trimming: 2 bases; junction bases outside the gene matches: 13. CDR3 in DNA: TGTGCCAGCAGCTGGGGGGCTCTACCGGGACAGGGGCAAGAGACCCAGTACTTC. Amino acids: CASSWGALPGQGQETQYF.

The rearrangement joins TRBV7-9 to TRBJ2-5; D gene unclear. TRBJ2-7 matches the DNA end more closely, so the J call is doubtful. The CDR3 extends over 12 amino acids. Germline lookup yields CDR1 SEHNR and CDR2 FQNEAQ (reference sequence). The CDR3 loop is CASSLEYYEQYF. DNA for the CDR3: TGTGCCAGCAGCTTAGAATACTACGAGCAGTACTTC.

This chain joins TRBV7-3 and TRBJ2-1, with 11 bases matching TRBD2. Germline assignment: CDR1 SGHTA and CDR2 FQGTGA. This CDR3 is built from 17 residues. J was trimmed by 3 bases and V by 5 bases; bases with no gene match: 9. CDR3 in amino acids: CASSIAGTSGLYNEQFF. The CDR3 coding sequence is TGTGCCAGCAGCATAGCCGGGACTAGCGGTCTCTACAATGAGCAGTTCTTC. The variable domain in full, with the rest retrieved from reference TRBV7-3 and TRBJ2-1, is GAGVSQTPSNKVTEKGKYVELRCDPISGHTALYWYRQSLGQGPEFLIYFQGTGAADDSGLPNDRFFAVRPEGSVSTLKIQRTERGDSAVYLCASSIAGTSGLYNEQFFGPGTRLTVL.

The V and J genes are TRBV28 and TRBJ2-1, with D possibly TRBD2 on 6 matching bases. The V gene's germline CDR1 is MDHEN and CDR2 SYDVKM. The CDR3 is made up of 16 amino acids. V lost 8 bases and J lost 3, with 20 bases in between. The CDR3 protein is CASSEERASGYNEQFF. The CDR3 coding sequence is TGTGCCAGCTCCGAAGAGCGGGCGTCAGGCTACAATGAGCAGTTCTTC.

V usage is TRBV27 and J usage is TRBJ1-1, with D tentatively TRBD1 (5 bases). This CDR3 has 13 residues. Germline V gene lookup returns CDR1 MNHEY and CDR2 SMNVEV (reference sequence). V was clipped by 8 bases and J by 1 base, with 11 bases between them. The CDR3 region is CASGWGGNTEAFF. For the CDR3, the DNA is TGTGCCAGCGGATGGGGGGGGAACACTGAAGCTTTCTTT.

The chain recombines TRBV18 with TRBJ1-1; 7 nucleotides match TRBD1. There are 14 residues in the CDR3. V lost 3 bases to trimming and J lost 7 bases; unmatched junction nucleotides: 8. Germline CDR1 reads KGHSH; CDR2 reads LQKENI. The CDR3 protein is CASSPTGSAIEAFF. In DNA form, the CDR3 reads TGTGCCAGCTCACCGACAGGGAGTGCCATTGAAGCTTTCTTT.

The J gene is TRBJ2-1, the V gene TRBV18, with D perhaps TRBD1 (5 bases). Per germline, CDR1 KGHSH and CDR2 LQKENI. V shed 3 bases and J shed 3 bases, with 12 bases lying between them. The CDR3 sequence is 15 residues long. CDR3 amino acids: CASSPTRTFYNEQFF. The CDR3 DNA sequence: TGTGCCAGCTCACCGACGCGGACATTCTACAATGAGCAGTTCTTC.

V and J are TRBV4-3 and TRBJ2-3; the match to TRBD1 covers 10 bases. V lost 3 bases, J lost 3 bases, and 6 bases stayed unmatched. Germline V lookup: CDR1 LGHNA, CDR2 YSLEER. This CDR3 is built from 16 residues. The CDR3: CASSQGRDRGTDTQYF. Here the CDR3 DNA reads TGCGCCAGCAGCCAGGGAAGGGACAGGGGAACAGATACGCAGTATTTT.

In this sample, this clone turned up once. The chain links TRBV6-1 to TRBJ2-5; 10 nucleotides agree with TRBD1. The J call is uncertain, as TRBJ2-7 better fits the DNA end. CDR3 length equals 13 residues. CDR1 MNHNS and CDR2 SASEGT come from the germline V gene. The CDR3 loop is CAGRQGAMYEQYF. CDR3 nucleotides: TGTGCCGGCCGACAGGGGGCTATGTACGAGCAGTACTTC.

This clone was recorded a few times. J is TRBJ1-5 and V is TRBV4-1; D might be TRBD1 (5 bases). Germline V gives CDR1 MGHRA, CDR2 YSYEKL. There are 13 residues in the CDR3. The V and J ends lost 0 bases and 12 bases respectively, with 12 bases between them. As DNA, the CDR3 is TGCGCCAGCAGCCAAGATCGGCAGGGTGGCCAGCATTTT. Translated, it gives CASSQDRQGGQHF.

V and J are TRBV4-2 and TRBJ2-1; no clear D. Germline CDR1 is LGHNA and CDR2 is YNFKEQ. Trimming took off 4 bases at V and 5 bases at J, with 21 bases between the two ends. CDR3 size: 17 residues. CDR3 amino acids: CASSLPLVEVIDNEQFF. The CDR3 DNA sequence: TGTGCCAGCAGCCTTCCTCTTGTTGAGGTAATTGACAATGAGCAGTTCTTC.

V gene TRBV28 combines with J gene TRBJ2-5; TRBD2 is a possible D gene (5 bases). This CDR3 spans 14 amino acids. CDR1 is MDHEN and CDR2 is SYDVKM in the germline V gene. V shed 10 bases and J shed 2 bases, with 17 bases lying between them. This CDR3 reads CATHPLAPQETQYF. In nucleotides, the CDR3 is TGTGCCACCCACCCCCTAGCCCCACAAGAGACCCAGTACTTC.

The chain has TRBV13 and TRBJ2-2, with 8 bases lining up with TRBD1. Looked up from germline, CDR1 is PRHDT and CDR2 is FYEKMQ (reference sequence). J lost 7 bases, V lost 5 bases, and 9 bases had no gene match. The CDR3 sequence is 15 residues long. The CDR3 spells CASSPRGRGHGELFF. DNA for the CDR3: TGTGCCAGCAGCCCCCGGGGCAGGGGGCACGGGGAGCTGTTTTTT.

The chain combines TRBV23-1 with TRBJ1-5; D is perhaps TRBD1 (6 bases). Being an ORF, TRBV23-1 has a function that is uncertain. V was clipped by 4 bases and J by 4 bases, with 14 bases between them. The CDR3 runs 15 residues. The CDR3 DNA sequence: TGCGCCAGCAGTCCCCGACAGGTTATTAATCAGCCCCAGCATTTT. It codes for CASSPRQVINQPQHF.

The CDR3 coding sequence is TGTGCCATCAGTGAGTCTAACCGGACATGGAATAATAAGGCCAACGTCCTGACTTTC. This codes for CAISESNRTWNNKANVLTF. This sequence joins TRBV10-3 and TRBJ2-6; D may be TRBD1 (5 bases). Trimming removed 0 bases from V and 6 bases from J, with 21 bases in between. Germline assignment: CDR1 ENHRY and CDR2 SYGVKD. CDR3 length: 19 residues.

The genes are TRBV5-1 and TRBJ1-1, with D perhaps TRBD1 (5 bases). The V gene lost 4 bases and the J gene lost 1 base, with 11 bases spanning the gap. The germline V gene has CDR1 SGHRS and CDR2 YFSETQ. The CDR3 loop spans 14 amino acids. CDR3 sequence reads: CASSRGRENTEAFF. The CDR3 nucleotides read TGCGCCAGCAGCCGAGGCAGGGAGAACACTGAAGCTTTCTTT.

Points on this clone: Other DNA sequences from this sample encode an identical CDR3 as well. The chain recombines TRBV19 with TRBJ1-5; 7 bases are shared with TRBD1. Trimming removed 2 bases from V and 1 base from J; junction bases left unmatched: 2. Germline assignment: CDR1 LNHDA and CDR2 SQIVND (reference sequence). The CDR3 loop spans 15 amino acids. CDR3 bases: TGTGCCAGTAGTATACAGGGGGGAAGCAATCAGCCCCAGCATTTT. It yields the protein CASSIQGGSNQPQHF.

V and J are TRBV19 and TRBJ2-3, with a tentative D call TRBD1 (5 bases). Per germline, CDR1 LNHDA and CDR2 SQIVND (reference sequence). V dropped 7 bases and J dropped 0 bases, with 14 bases sitting between them. The CDR3 spans 15 residues. The CDR3 reads CASTPGQLSTDTQYF. The CDR3 coding sequence is TGTGCCAGTACCCCCGGACAACTTAGCACAGATACGCAGTATTTT.

This chain connects TRBV7-8 to TRBJ2-1, with 7 bases that match TRBD2. This CDR3 region has 11 residues. Germline CDR1 and CDR2: SGHVS and FQNEAQ. Trimming at V came to 3 bases and at J to 10 bases, leaving 0 bases not matched to a gene. The CDR3 loop reads CASSFSGEQFF. CDR3 DNA: TGTGCCAGCAGCTTTAGCGGGGAGCAGTTCTTC.

This clone turned up a few times. The chain couples TRBV5-1 to TRBJ1-5; D remains ambiguous. Germline loops: CDR1 SGHRS, CDR2 YFSETQ. The CDR3 loop spans 14 amino acids. V was pared by 5 bases and J by 4 bases, with 13 bases between. CDR3 loop: CASSEGRENQPQHF. CDR3 in DNA: TGCGCCAGCAGTGAGGGAAGGGAGAATCAGCCCCAGCATTTT. Supplemented by reference TRBV5-1 and TRBJ1-5, the full variable domain reads KAGVTQTPRYLIKTRGQQVTLSCSPISGHRSVSWYQQTPGQGLQFLFEYFSETQRNKGNFPGRFSGRQFSNSRSEMNVSTLELGDSALYLCASSEGRENQPQHFGDGTRLSIL.